The 19 T cell receptor beta chains given below trace back to one sample, sequenced in a study of blood T cell repertoires in COVID-19 (dated by TCRdb to the early 2020s). The method behind the library was the immunoSEQ multiplex PCR assay. TCRdb's version of the immuneACCESS table is confined to in-frame rearrangements and falls short of the full clone set. An unresolved V gene accounts for under half of the shortfall where checked; the remainder is of unknown origin. The sample records approximately 230,000 clones, around 89% of which are singletons. 4.1% of the sample rests with the top ten. Sequencing was done on a sample of PBMCs or T cells enriched from blood (not recorded which). All receptors come from a woman in her 30s who had recovered from COVID-19.

The rearrangement links TRBV27 to TRBJ2-7; 9 bases line up with TRBD2. In germline, CDR1 is MNHEY, CDR2 SMNVEV (reference sequence). V lost 2 bases, J lost 3 bases, and 5 bases stayed unmatched. This CDR3 region has 15 residues. The CDR3: CASSLMVAGVYEQYF. CDR3 bases: TGTGCCAGCAGTTTAATGGTAGCGGGGGTCTACGAGCAGTACTTC.

This chain connects TRBV3-1 (or the pseudogene TRBV3-2) to TRBJ2-1, with D unclear. The germline CDR1 and CDR2 sequences are LGHDT and YNNKEL (reference sequence). CDR3 length: 13 amino acids. Trimming removed 4 bases from V and 9 bases from J, with 13 bases in between. The CDR3: CASSPPGSPEQFF. Here the CDR3 DNA reads TGTGCCAGCAGCCCTCCCGGGTCTCCTGAGCAGTTCTTC.

The chain couples TRBV9 to TRBJ2-7; 8 positions agree with TRBD2. There are 15 residues in the CDR3. Germline V lookup: CDR1 SGDLS, CDR2 YYNGEE. The V and J ends lost 6 bases and 5 bases, in that order; junction bases with no gene match: 13. The CDR3 region is CASTPGGSVQNEQYF. The DNA for the CDR3 is TGTGCCAGCACCCCGGGGGGGAGCGTTCAAAACGAGCAGTACTTC.

V gene TRBV28 combines with J gene TRBJ1-2, with TRBD1 matching 7 bases. V was pared by 6 bases and J by 3 bases, with 4 bases of the junction left unmatched. CDR1 and CDR2 from the germline V gene are MDHEN and SYDVKM. There are 13 residues in the CDR3. Here the CDR3 reads CASRSGGYYGYTF. The CDR3 DNA sequence: TGTGCCAGCAGGTCAGGGGGGTACTATGGCTACACCTTC.

The count of this clone is one. V and J are TRBV28 and TRBJ1-3; D ambiguous. Per germline, CDR1 MDHEN and CDR2 SYDVKM. This CDR3 region has 14 residues. V lost 7 bases to trimming and J lost 0 bases, with 10 bases between them. CDR3 protein: CASNSRVSGNTIYF. CDR3 bases: TGTGCCAGCAATAGTCGAGTCTCTGGAAACACCATATATTTT.

V gene TRBV27 combines with J gene TRBJ1-2, with D unresolved. The CDR3 is made up of 15 amino acids. The germline gives CDR1 MNHEY, CDR2 SMNVEV (reference sequence). Trimming cost V 5 bases and J 3 bases, with 16 bases left between them. The CDR3 DNA is TGTGCCAGCAGTCCACAAGCGGACTCTGACTATGGCTACACCTTC. Amino acid sequence: CASSPQADSDYGYTF.

This clone was counted between two and nine times. The rearrangement links TRBV2 to TRBJ1-5, with D possibly being TRBD1 (5 bases). V was pared by 8 bases and J by 4 bases, with 18 bases between. The length of the CDR3 is 15 residues. Germline V gives CDR1 SNHLY, CDR2 FYNNEI. The CDR3 loop is CASQPLGGDNQPQHF. CDR3 sequence (DNA): TGTGCCAGCCAACCCCTGGGAGGGGATAATCAGCCCCAGCATTTT.

The V call is TRBV10-3, the J call TRBJ2-1; 9 nucleotides match TRBD2. V was clipped by 2 bases and J by 10 bases; unmatched bases: 12. The CDR3 spans 16 residues. In germline, CDR1 is ENHRY, CDR2 SYGVKD. CDR3 in DNA: TGTGCCATCAGTGAGGCGGGAGGGAGCGCTGTGGGAGAGCAGTTCTTC. Translating gives CAISEAGGSAVGEQFF.

This chain uses TRBV7-2 with TRBJ1-1; D not certain. The CDR3 is 15 residues long. V dropped 2 bases and J dropped 0 bases, with 10 bases sitting between them. Germline CDR1 SGHTA, CDR2 FQGNSA. The CDR3 DNA follows: TGTGCCAGCAGCTTAATGGGAGGAATGAACACTGAAGCTTTCTTT. Protein: CASSLMGGMNTEAFF. Variable domain in full (rest from reference TRBV7-2 and TRBJ1-1): GAGVSQSPSNKVTEKGKDVELRCDPISGHTALYWYRQSLGQGLEFLIYFQGNSAPDKSGLPSDRFSAERTGGSVSTLTIQRTQQEDSAVYLCASSLMGGMNTEAFFGQGTRLTVV.

This chain connects TRBV30 to TRBJ1-2; D uncertain. The CDR3 spans 12 residues. Trimming pared 5 bases from V and 4 bases from J, leaving 11 bases between. Germline CDR1 GTSNPN, CDR2 SVGIG (reference sequence). CDR3 nucleotide sequence: TGTGCCTGGCTGGGCTTGTCCTATGGCTACACCTTC. This sequence encodes CAWLGLSYGYTF.

The V call is TRBV28, the J call TRBJ2-7; D possibly corresponds to TRBD1 (5 bases). The CDR3 extends over 14 amino acids. The germline CDR1 and CDR2 sequences are MDHEN and SYDVKM. The V end was cut by 5 bases, the J end by 0 bases, with 11 bases between. CDR3 nucleotides: TGTGCCAGCAGTCAATGGGGCGCCTCCTACGAGCAGTACTTC. Protein: CASSQWGASYEQYF.

The rearrangement links TRBV19 to TRBJ1-2; no clear D gene. This CDR3 is built from 13 residues. Trimming left V 11 bases short and J 2 bases short, with 15 bases between. Germline assignment: CDR1 LNHDA and CDR2 SQIVND (reference sequence). The CDR3 loop reads CASSMQANYGYTF. CDR3 bases: TGTGCCTCCTCTATGCAGGCCAACTATGGCTACACCTTC. Drawing the rest from reference TRBV19 and TRBJ1-2, the complete variable domain is DGGITQSPKYLFRKEGQNVTLSCEQNLNHDAMYWYRQDPGQGLRLIYYSQIVNDFQKGDIAEGYSVSREKKESFPLTVTSAQKNPTAFYLCASSMQANYGYTFGSGTRLTVV.

This chain uses TRBV7-9 with TRBJ2-1; 7 bases match TRBD2. This CDR3 spans 16 amino acids. With V trimmed by 5 bases and J by 3 bases, 10 bases remained unmatched. CDR1 is SEHNR and CDR2 is FQNEAQ in the germline V gene (reference sequence). The CDR3 here is CASSPNLASGYNEQFF. The CDR3 nucleotides are TGTGCCAGCAGCCCGAATTTGGCTAGCGGCTACAATGAGCAGTTCTTC.

This chain uses TRBV11-2 with TRBJ2-1; TRBD2 might be the D (6 bases). The V gene lost 7 bases and the J gene lost 5 bases, with 21 bases spanning the gap. The CDR3 is 16 amino acids. Germline assignment: CDR1 SGHAT and CDR2 FQNNGV. For the CDR3, the DNA is TGTGCCAGCACCGAGATGGGCGGGACGACCGACAATGAGCAGTTCTTC. Protein sequence: CASTEMGGTTDNEQFF. The full variable domain, its missing parts supplied by reference TRBV11-2 and TRBJ2-1, is EAGVAQSPRYKIIEKRQSVAFWCNPISGHATLYWYQQILGQGPKLLIQFQNNGVVDDSQLPKDRFSAERLKGVDSTLKIQPAKLEDSAVYLCASTEMGGTTDNEQFFGPGTRLTVL.

The rearrangement links TRBV7-3 to TRBJ2-1; TRBD2 matches 7 bases. The V gene's germline CDR1 is SGHTA and CDR2 FQGTGA. With 2 bases clipped from V and 2 bases from J, the junction kept 3 bases outside the gene matches. CDR3 length: 15 amino acids. In DNA form, the CDR3 reads TGTGCCAGCAGCTTAGGCGGGAGTCCCTACAATGAGCAGTTCTTC. Protein: CASSLGGSPYNEQFF.

Notes on this clone: A junction end diverges from the germline sequence, so it may reflect a read error. The chain uses TRBV3-1 (or the pseudogene TRBV3-2) and TRBJ2-3; 11 bases are a match to TRBD2. Looked up from germline, CDR1 is LGHDT and CDR2 is YNNKEL (reference sequence). The CDR3 is 17 amino acids. CDR3 DNA sequence: TGTGCCAGTAGCCAGGGGCAGACTAGCGGGGACACAGATACGCAGTATTTT. Its protein is CASSQGQTSGDTDTQYF.

The V and J genes are TRBV7-9 and TRBJ2-3; TRBD2 agrees at 9 bases. J gave up 5 bases and V 5 bases, and 11 bases lay outside the gene matches. Germline V gives CDR1 SEHNR, CDR2 FQNEAQ (reference sequence). This CDR3 has 16 residues. CDR3 sequence: CASSDTLLAGLDTQYF. The CDR3, as DNA: TGTGCCAGCAGCGATACATTGCTAGCGGGATTAGATACGCAGTATTTT.

The rearrangement joins TRBV29-1 to TRBJ1-1; a possible D gene is TRBD1 (5 bases). The CDR3 loop spans 12 amino acids. Germline-derived CDR1 and CDR2 are SQVTM and ANQGSEA. Trimming took off 1 base at V and 7 bases at J, with 10 bases between the two ends. Written as DNA, the CDR3 is TGCAGCGTTGAAGGACAGACAGATGAAGCTTTCTTT. It is translated as CSVEGQTDEAFF.

The J gene is TRBJ2-7, the V gene TRBV28, with 7 nucleotides matching TRBD1. CDR3 length equals 14 residues. Germline-derived CDR1 and CDR2 are MDHEN and SYDVKM. V lost 6 bases to trimming and J lost 0 bases; unmatched junction nucleotides: 5. The CDR3 coding sequence is TGTGCCAGCAGATACACAGGGGCCTCCTACGAGCAGTACTTC. It encodes CASRYTGASYEQYF.